Shown below are 20 T cell receptor beta chains from a single sample sequenced in a study of cytomegalovirus exposure and HLA in healthy donors. PCR involved 60 Vbeta and 13 Jbeta primers. TCRdb keeps only in-frame clones here, not all; method: immunoSEQ multiplex PCR. This table has 150,000 to 200,000 clones, about four fifths appearing once. The sample was PBMCs. The receptors were gathered from a boy between 10 and 17 years old in good health and CMV-seronegative.

The chain employs TRBV27 and TRBJ2-7; 11 positions agree with TRBD2. Per germline, CDR1 MNHEY and CDR2 SMNVEV (reference sequence). V lost 2 bases and J lost 1; bases outside the gene matches: 1. This CDR3 region has 15 residues. The CDR3 DNA follows: TGTGCCAGCAGTTTAATAGCGGGGGGGTCCTACGAGCAGTACTTC. Translating it yields CASSLIAGGSYEQYF.

The rearrangement uses TRBV19 and TRBJ2-4; 8 bases line up with TRBD2. The trim removed 4 bases at V and 6 bases at J, leaving 5 bases unmatched. This CDR3 has 14 amino acids. Germline V gene sequence: CDR1 LNHDA, CDR2 SQIVND (reference sequence). CDR3 region: CASSTGGVGNIQYF. The CDR3 bases are TGTGCCAGTAGTACCGGGGGGGTGGGAAACATTCAGTACTTC.

The chain uses TRBV19 and TRBJ1-1, with TRBD1 as a possible D gene (5 bases). Trimming took 9 bases from V and 7 from J, leaving 12 bases between them. The germline CDR1 and CDR2 sequences are LNHDA and SQIVND (reference sequence). This CDR3 has 11 residues. The CDR3 protein is CASRTFGEAFF. The CDR3 coding sequence is TGTGCCAGCAGGACATTCGGTGAAGCTTTCTTT.

The chain uses TRBV28 and TRBJ2-1; D possibly corresponds to TRBD2 (5 bases). The CDR3 contains 15 residues. Germline assignment: CDR1 MDHEN and CDR2 SYDVKM. Trimming took off 3 bases at V and 0 bases at J, with 9 bases between the two ends. This chain's CDR3 is CASSLEVHSYNEQFF. As DNA, the CDR3 is TGTGCCAGCAGTTTGGAGGTCCACTCCTACAATGAGCAGTTCTTC.

The gene calls are TRBV28 and TRBJ1-1, with 7 bases identical to TRBD1. Trimming removed 2 bases from V and 2 bases from J; junction bases left unmatched: 5. The CDR3 spans 15 residues. Germline values: CDR1 MDHEN, CDR2 SYDVKM. CDR3: CASSLPGQSNTEAFF. The CDR3 region has the DNA TGTGCCAGCAGTTTACCGGGACAGAGCAACACTGAAGCTTTCTTT.

The J gene is TRBJ2-5, the V gene TRBV5-1, with D possibly matching TRBD2 (6 bases). The DNA end is a closer match to TRBJ2-7, so the J assignment may be wrong. The CDR3 is made up of 15 amino acids. From germline, CDR1 is SGHRS and CDR2 YFSETQ. CDR3 in amino acids: CASSLEAGRFHEQYF. CDR3 nucleotides: TGCGCCAGCAGCTTGGAAGCAGGGAGGTTCCACGAGCAGTACTTC.

V gene TRBV5-1 combines with J gene TRBJ2-3, with D perhaps matching TRBD2 (5 bases). The CDR3 loop spans 13 amino acids. The ends were cut back, 0 bases at V and 5 bases at J, with 7 bases in the middle. CDR1 is SGHRS, CDR2 YFSETQ, per germline. The CDR3 loop is CASSLAGLDTQYF. The CDR3 DNA reads as TGCGCCAGCAGCTTGGCGGGATTAGATACGCAGTATTTT.

The chain combines TRBV28 with TRBJ2-5; TRBD1 matches at 7 bases. CDR1 is MDHEN, CDR2 SYDVKM, per germline. The CDR3 spans 14 residues. V lost 4 bases to trimming and J lost 1 base; unmatched junction nucleotides: 3. This CDR3 reads CASSSTGIQETQYF. The CDR3, as DNA: TGTGCCAGCAGTTCGACAGGGATCCAAGAGACCCAGTACTTC.

This chain uses TRBV6-5 with TRBJ2-1; D uncertain. The CDR3 consists of 13 residues. The germline V gene has CDR1 MNHEY and CDR2 SVGAGI. Trimming took off 7 bases at V and 2 bases at J, with 9 bases between the two ends. The CDR3 DNA reads TGTGCCAGCAAGGCGGATCCCTACAATGAGCAGTTCTTC. This sequence encodes CASKADPYNEQFF.

This clone was seen once. V usage is TRBV6-5 and J usage is TRBJ1-2, with 7 bases identical to TRBD1. Germline V gene data show CDR1 as MNHEY and CDR2 as SVGAGI. The CDR3 has 12 amino acids. The J segment lost 5 bases and the V segment lost 10 bases, leaving 7 bases of the junction unmatched. CDR3 in amino acids: CATFRQGYGYTF. The CDR3 nucleotides are TGTGCCACCTTTAGACAGGGTTATGGCTACACCTTC.

The chain recombines TRBV6-5 with TRBJ1-2, with TRBD1 as a possible D gene (5 bases). Trimming cost V 0 bases and J 2 bases, with 7 bases left between them. From germline, CDR1 is MNHEY and CDR2 SVGAGI. The CDR3 length is 14 residues. CDR3 nucleotides: TGTGCCAGCAGTTACTCGAGACAGAACTATGGCTACACCTTC. This gives the protein CASSYSRQNYGYTF.

The chain has TRBV9 and TRBJ2-3, with 10 bases aligning to TRBD2. This CDR3 is built from 19 residues. Germline CDR1 is SGDLS and CDR2 is YYNGEE. V gave up 0 bases and J gave up 0 bases; unmatched junction bases: 10. The CDR3 nucleotides read TGTGCCAGCAGCGTAGGGACTAGCGGAGGGGGGCCTAGCACAGATACGCAGTATTTT. Translated, it gives CASSVGTSGGGPSTDTQYF.

The V call is TRBV19, the J call TRBJ2-2; TRBD2 aligns across 7 bases. The CDR3 has 15 residues. The germline CDR1 and CDR2 sequences are LNHDA and SQIVND (reference sequence). The V and J ends lost 4 bases and 1 base, in that order; junction bases with no gene match: 3. The CDR3 DNA is TGTGCCAGTAGTACTTGGGGGGGGAACACCGGGGAGCTGTTTTTT. Protein: CASSTWGGNTGELFF.

This sequence joins TRBV7-2 and TRBJ2-2, with D perhaps matching TRBD1 (6 bases). The CDR3 runs 15 residues. Germline CDR1 and CDR2: SGHTA and FQGNSA. Trimming left V 6 bases short and J 4 bases short, with 15 bases between. The CDR3 DNA reads as TGTGCCAGCAGTTACAACACAGGGTCCACCGGGGAGCTGTTTTTT. This encodes CASSYNTGSTGELFF.

This chain uses TRBV30 with TRBJ2-7; D might be TRBD2 (5 bases). There are 17 residues in the CDR3. Germline values: CDR1 GTSNPN, CDR2 SVGIG (reference sequence). With 0 bases removed from V and 0 bases from J, the gap between germline ends came to 18 bases. The CDR3 DNA follows: TGTGCCTGGAGTGTTTTTATTAGTTCGGGGAGCTCCTACGAGCAGTACTTC. It codes for CAWSVFISSGSSYEQYF.

The CDR3 reads CASNPGTGGTGELFF. CDR3 DNA sequence: TGTGCCAGCAACCCCGGGACAGGGGGCACCGGGGAGCTGTTTTTT. This sequence joins TRBV28 and TRBJ2-2, with 11 nucleotides matching TRBD1. The V segment lost 7 bases and the J segment 4 bases; nucleotides outside the gene matches: 5. Germline CDR1 is MDHEN and CDR2 is SYDVKM. The CDR3 spans 15 residues.

This rearrangement joins TRBV9 to TRBJ2-5; 10 nucleotides align to TRBD1. With V trimmed by 1 base and J by 14 bases, 8 bases remained unmatched. This CDR3 has 13 amino acids. Germline V gene data show CDR1 as SGDLS and CDR2 as YYNGEE. The CDR3 sequence is CASSVTGQGRQYF. The CDR3 DNA follows: TGTGCCAGCAGCGTAACGGGACAGGGGCGTCAATACTTC.

V gene TRBV6-5 combines with J gene TRBJ1-1, with D tentatively TRBD1 (6 bases). V lost 4 bases and J lost 0, with 12 bases in between. The CDR3 is made up of 15 amino acids. CDR1 is MNHEY and CDR2 is SVGAGI in the germline V gene. CDR3 residues: CASSSPDRLNTEAFF. The DNA for the CDR3 is TGTGCCAGCAGTTCGCCCGACAGGCTGAACACTGAAGCTTTCTTT.

V is TRBV7-3 and J is TRBJ2-1; D uncertain. The germline V and J ends were trimmed by 8 bases and 8 bases, with 16 bases remaining between them. Germline loops: CDR1 SGHTA, CDR2 FQGTGA. The CDR3 loop spans 13 amino acids. CDR3 in amino acids: CASRSSIGDEQFF. Written as DNA, the CDR3 is TGTGCCAGCCGCTCTTCGATTGGAGATGAGCAGTTCTTC.

The chain carries TRBV9 and TRBJ2-7; TRBD2 aligns across 13 bases. This CDR3 contains 14 residues. Trimming at V came to 4 bases and at J to 4 bases, leaving 2 bases not matched to a gene. Germline loops: CDR1 SGDLS, CDR2 YYNGEE. The CDR3 protein is CASSMGLAGYEQYF. Written as DNA, the CDR3 is TGTGCCAGCAGCATGGGACTAGCGGGATACGAGCAGTACTTC.